Listed below are T cell receptor beta chains from one sample, sequenced in a study of cytomegalovirus exposure and HLA in healthy donors. This table comes from immunoSEQ multiplex PCR, and its TCRdb copy is limited to in-frame clones, with some not included. This sample yields about 240,000 clones, of which approximately 84% are seen a single time; around 1.2% belongs to the top ten. The sample consisted of PBMCs. These receptors all come from a woman aged 25 to 45 in good health and CMV-seropositive. Both conserved end residues are part of each CDR3. The D gene is left open where the match is weak. Clone size appears in some rows only: once, few, many, or a class for an expanded clone.

v_call: TRBV28; d_call: -; clone_size: -; j_call: TRBJ2-7; cdr3_nt: TGTGCCAGCAGTTCTAGCTACGAGCAGTACTTC; cdr3_aa: CASSSSYEQYF
v_call: TRBV7-9; d_call: -; clone_size: -; j_call: TRBJ2-7; cdr3_nt: TGTGCCAGCAGCTTAGCTAGAGGACTCCCCACCGAGCAGTACTTC; cdr3_aa: CASSLARGLPTEQYF
v_call: TRBV6-5; d_call: -; clone_size: few; j_call: TRBJ1-1; cdr3_nt: TGTGCCAGCAGTTACGGGCCGAACACTGAAGCTTTCTTT; cdr3_aa: CASSYGPNTEAFF
v_call: TRBV10-1; d_call: TRBD2; clone_size: -; j_call: TRBJ2-3; cdr3_nt: TGCGCCAGCAGTGAGTCGGCGGGAGGGGATACGCAGTATTTT; cdr3_aa: CASSESAGGDTQYF
v_call: TRBV27; d_call: -; clone_size: once; j_call: TRBJ2-1; cdr3_nt: TGTGCCAGCAGTTCCTCCTTCTATGAGCAGTTCTTC; cdr3_aa: CASSSSFYEQFF
v_call: TRBV20-1; d_call: -; clone_size: -; j_call: TRBJ1-2; cdr3_nt: TGCAGTGCTAGAGGGACTGACAAGGCCACCTTC; cdr3_aa: CSARGTDKATF
v_call: TRBV11-2; d_call: TRBD2; clone_size: -; j_call: TRBJ2-2; cdr3_nt: TGTGCCAGCAGCTTTTTCCTAGCGGGAGGTGTAACCGGGGAGCTGTTTTTT; cdr3_aa: CASSFFLAGGVTGELFF
v_call: TRBV13; d_call: -; clone_size: once; j_call: TRBJ2-7; cdr3_nt: TGTGCCAGCAGCTTAACGGGCAGAGGGTACGAGCAGTACTTC; cdr3_aa: CASSLTGRGYEQYF
v_call: TRBV9; d_call: -; clone_size: -; j_call: TRBJ2-3; cdr3_nt: TGTGCCAGCAGCGTAGCAGGCACAGATACGCAGTATTTT; cdr3_aa: CASSVAGTDTQYF
v_call: TRBV30; d_call: -; clone_size: -; j_call: TRBJ2-5; cdr3_nt: TGTGCCTGGAGTGTGTATGCGGGACTCGGGCTCCAAGAGACCCAGTACTTC; cdr3_aa: CAWSVYAGLGLQETQYF
v_call: TRBV7-2; d_call: -; clone_size: -; j_call: TRBJ2-7; cdr3_nt: TGTGCCAGCAGCTCGATAGTGGCTACTAGCCCAAAACTCTACGAGCAGTACTTC; cdr3_aa: CASSSIVATSPKLYEQYF
v_call: TRBV27; d_call: TRBD1; clone_size: -; j_call: TRBJ1-1; cdr3_nt: TGTGCCAGCAGTTTTGGACAGGGGATGAACACTGAAGCTTTCTTT; cdr3_aa: CASSFGQGMNTEAFF
v_call: TRBV19; d_call: TRBD1; clone_size: -; j_call: TRBJ1-2; cdr3_nt: TGTGCCAGTAGTCAAACAGGGGGGTCGTATGGCTACACCTTC; cdr3_aa: CASSQTGGSYGYTF
v_call: TRBV5-6; d_call: TRBD1; clone_size: -; j_call: TRBJ2-4; cdr3_nt: TGTGCCAGCAGCCCCACAGGGGGAGCCAAAAACATTCAGTACTTC; cdr3_aa: CASSPTGGAKNIQYF
v_call: TRBV12-5; d_call: TRBD2; clone_size: -; j_call: TRBJ2-5; cdr3_nt: TGTGCTAGTGGTTTGTCCCGGACGGGAGGAAGAGAGACCCAGTACTTC; cdr3_aa: CASGLSRTGGRETQYF
v_call: TRBV4-1; d_call: -; clone_size: -; j_call: TRBJ2-7; cdr3_nt: TGCGCCAGCAGCCAAGATCGGTCGCGGCCCAACTACGAGCAGTACTTC; cdr3_aa: CASSQDRSRPNYEQYF
v_call: TRBV4-1; d_call: TRBD2; clone_size: -; j_call: TRBJ2-7; cdr3_nt: TGCGCCAGCAGCCAAGCGACTAGCGGGAGCCCCTACTACGAGCAGTACTTC; cdr3_aa: CASSQATSGSPYYEQYF
v_call: TRBV19; d_call: -; clone_size: -; j_call: TRBJ2-2; cdr3_nt: TGTGCCAGTTTGAGGGAGCCGAACACCGGGGAGCTGTTTTTT; cdr3_aa: CASLREPNTGELFF
v_call: TRBV5-4; d_call: TRBD2; clone_size: -; j_call: TRBJ2-2; cdr3_nt: TGTGCCAGCAGCTCTCTGTGGCTAGCGGAGCCGAACACCGGGGAGCTGTTTTTT; cdr3_aa: CASSSLWLAEPNTGELFF
v_call: TRBV27; d_call: TRBD2; clone_size: -; j_call: TRBJ2-1; cdr3_nt: TGTGCCAGCAGTTTCCTAGCGGGAGGGTCCGGTGAGCAGTTCTTC; cdr3_aa: CASSFLAGGSGEQFF
v_call: TRBV29-1; d_call: TRBD1; clone_size: few; j_call: TRBJ1-2; cdr3_nt: TGCAGCGCCGGAGGGACAGGGGGGTTTGGCTACACCTTC; cdr3_aa: CSAGGTGGFGYTF
v_call: TRBV5-6; d_call: -; clone_size: once; j_call: TRBJ2-5; cdr3_nt: TGTGCCAGCAGCCAACTCGGGGGAGAGACCCAGTACTTC; cdr3_aa: CASSQLGGETQYF
v_call: TRBV28; d_call: TRBD1; clone_size: -; j_call: TRBJ1-1; cdr3_nt: TGTGCCAGCAGATCAGGGGGCGTCACTGAAGCTTTCTTT; cdr3_aa: CASRSGGVTEAFF
v_call: TRBV30; d_call: -; clone_size: -; j_call: TRBJ1-5; cdr3_nt: TGTGCCTGGAGTGGTGATCGCGGTCAGCCCCAGCATTTT; cdr3_aa: CAWSGDRGQPQHF
v_call: TRBV10-3; d_call: -; clone_size: few; j_call: TRBJ2-6; cdr3_nt: TGTGCCATCAGTGACGGGTCTGGGGCCAACGTCCTGACTTTC; cdr3_aa: CAISDGSGANVLTF
v_call: TRBV19; d_call: -; clone_size: -; j_call: TRBJ2-7; cdr3_nt: TGTGCCAGTAGTCCCGGGACTTCCAAGGGCGAGCAGTACTTC; cdr3_aa: CASSPGTSKGEQYF
v_call: TRBV5-1; d_call: TRBD1; clone_size: -; j_call: TRBJ2-2; cdr3_nt: TGCGCCAGCAGCTTAGGACAGGAGATTACCGGGGAGCTGTTTTTT; cdr3_aa: CASSLGQEITGELFF
v_call: TRBV13; d_call: -; clone_size: -; j_call: TRBJ1-4; cdr3_nt: TGTGCCAGCAGCTCCGGGGGACTCCGTTCTAATGAAAAACTGTTTTTT; cdr3_aa: CASSSGGLRSNEKLFF
v_call: TRBV2; d_call: -; clone_size: -; j_call: TRBJ2-2; cdr3_nt: TGTGCCAGCAGCATCGACTGGACCGGGGAGCTGTTTTTT; cdr3_aa: CASSIDWTGELFF
v_call: TRBV7-3; d_call: TRBD1; clone_size: -; j_call: TRBJ1-5; cdr3_nt: TGTGCCAGCAGCTCCGGGACAGGGTCGGCCCAGCATTTT; cdr3_aa: CASSSGTGSAQHF
v_call: TRBV28; d_call: TRBD2; clone_size: -; j_call: TRBJ2-1; cdr3_nt: TGTGCCAGCAGTGTGGGGACTAGCGGGAGGGCCACGGATGAGCAGTTCTTC; cdr3_aa: CASSVGTSGRATDEQFF
v_call: TRBV7-6; d_call: -; clone_size: -; j_call: TRBJ2-7; cdr3_nt: TGTGCCAGCAGCCCGGGTCCCCGCGTGAGCGAGAAGAACTACGAGCAGTACTTC; cdr3_aa: CASSPGPRVSEKNYEQYF
v_call: TRBV29-1; d_call: -; clone_size: once; j_call: TRBJ2-7; cdr3_nt: TGCAGCGTTGGGTGGGCCGTCACCAGCGAGCAGTACTTC; cdr3_aa: CSVGWAVTSEQYF
v_call: TRBV30; d_call: -; clone_size: -; j_call: TRBJ2-1; cdr3_nt: TGTGCCTGGAGCCCCGGTAGCGACTATGAGCAGTTCTTC; cdr3_aa: CAWSPGSDYEQFF
v_call: TRBV6-5; d_call: TRBD1; clone_size: -; j_call: TRBJ2-5; cdr3_nt: TGTGCCAGCAGAAAGACAGGGCAGGGAGAGACCCAGTACTTC; cdr3_aa: CASRKTGQGETQYF
v_call: TRBV2; d_call: -; clone_size: -; j_call: TRBJ2-2; cdr3_nt: TGTGCCAGCGGGGGCGAGGGAACTACCGGGGAGCTGTTTTTT; cdr3_aa: CASGGEGTTGELFF
v_call: TRBV4-2; d_call: TRBD2; clone_size: -; j_call: TRBJ2-3; cdr3_nt: TGTGCCAGCAGCCAAGATCTGGTTCGCACTAGCGGGAGTGCAGATACGCAGTATTTT; cdr3_aa: CASSQDLVRTSGSADTQYF
v_call: TRBV5-1; d_call: -; clone_size: -; j_call: TRBJ1-3; cdr3_nt: TGCGCCAGCAGCTCCACCACCCAAGGGGCTGGAAACACCATATATTTT; cdr3_aa: CASSSTTQGAGNTIYF
v_call: TRBV5-1; d_call: TRBD2; clone_size: -; j_call: TRBJ2-3; cdr3_nt: TGCGCCAGCAGTCCCGGACTAGCGCCGCGGGAAACAGATACGCAGTATTTT; cdr3_aa: CASSPGLAPRETDTQYF